The count of the clone carrying this TCR beta chain is one. Its antigen is unknown. One end of the junction fails to match germline, which may point to a read error. TCRdb called the 5' RACE reads again in MiXCR, with one record for every CDR3 protein. The sample yields roughly 8,600 distinct CDR3 sequences, 40% to 60% seen once. Overall study findings and caveats: Tumor Treg TCRs overlapped most with tumor naive CD4+ cells. Tumor memory CD4+ T cell TCR gene usage clustered with blood and lymph node memory CD4+ cells and lymph node naive CD4+ cells.

CDR3 size: 17 residues. Germline V gene lookup returns CDR1 LGHNA and CDR2 YSLEER. The specimen sequenced was memory CD4+ T cells sorted from a lymph node. Subset in this sample: memory CD4+ T cells, CD4+CD45RO+CD25-. The receptor comes from a female donor with breast cancer. This chain joins TRBV4-3 and TRBJ2-6; the D gene is possibly TRBD2 (6 bases). CDR3 sequence reads: CANSQDGEVMGANVLTF. CDR3 coding DNA: TGCGCCAACAGCCAAGACGGGGAGGTGATGGGGGCCAACGTCCTGACTTTC.